The sequence of this T cell receptor beta chain was determined in a study of human T cells and chemical hapten exposure. Study overall: 0.01% DPC was applied to the upper back in patch tests, which were read at 6 days.

The time point is: pre-sensitization, week 0. Treatment defined: therapeutic diphenylcyclopropenone sensitization with weekly scalp DPC. MiXCR was run by TCRdb on the RACE reads, yielding one entry per CDR3 protein. This sample has fewer than 300,000 distinct CDR3 sequences, with roughly 8% found just once. To note about this clonotype: The antigen is undetermined.

The CDR3 sequence is 14 residues long. V was pared by 4 bases and J by 10 bases, with 17 bases between. Germline CDR1 reads SGHDN; CDR2 reads FVKESK. Study results and limitations: The number of TCRs over 1 in 1000 frequency stayed unchanged after DPC.

The TCR comes from a man aged 18-30 years with alopecia areata. Some clones in this sample may be carry-over from other donors' samples. The sample consisted of whole blood, taken in connection with sensitization to the hapten diphenylcyclopropenone (DPC). The V gene is TRBV14, the J gene TRBJ2-1, with D tentatively TRBD2 (6 bases). This CDR3 is CASSPSSGAGEQFF. As DNA, the CDR3 is TGTGCCAGCAGCCCATCTTCCGGGGCGGGGGAGCAGTTCTTC.